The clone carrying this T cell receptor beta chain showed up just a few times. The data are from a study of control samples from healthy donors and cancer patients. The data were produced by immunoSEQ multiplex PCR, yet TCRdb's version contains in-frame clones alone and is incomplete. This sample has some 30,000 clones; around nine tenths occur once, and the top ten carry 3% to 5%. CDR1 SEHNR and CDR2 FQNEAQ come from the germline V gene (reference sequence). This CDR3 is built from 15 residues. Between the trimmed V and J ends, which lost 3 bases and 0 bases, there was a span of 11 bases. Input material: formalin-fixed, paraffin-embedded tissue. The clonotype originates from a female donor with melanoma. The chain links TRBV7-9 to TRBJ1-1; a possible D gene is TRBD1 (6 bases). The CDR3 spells CASSFQGKMNTEAFF. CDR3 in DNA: TGTGCCAGCAGCTTCCAGGGGAAGATGAACACTGAAGCTTTCTTT.